This TCR beta chain was observed in a study of tumor and adjacent non-tumor tissue in lung cancer. Germline lookup yields CDR1 LGHNA and CDR2 YNFKEQ. The CDR3 loop spans 17 amino acids. The library came from three nested PCR rounds adapted from ARM-PCR protocols. One entry per CDR3 protein, called by TCRdb with MiXCR from the multiplex PCR reads. The sample records about 200,000 distinct CDR3 sequences, about two thirds being singletons. RNA was extracted from bulk tissue without any cell sorting. Comment on this clonotype: One end of the junction does not line up with germline, which may come from a read error.

V gene TRBV4-2 combines with J gene TRBJ2-3, with TRBD2 as a possible D gene (5 bases). The sequenced sample was lung tumor tissue. This TCR was recovered from a man in his 60s with non-small cell lung cancer. CDR3 DNA sequence: TGTGCCAGCAGCCAAGGGGAGTCAGGCCCTAGCACAGATACGCAGAATTTT. Protein sequence: CASSQGESGPSTDTQNF.